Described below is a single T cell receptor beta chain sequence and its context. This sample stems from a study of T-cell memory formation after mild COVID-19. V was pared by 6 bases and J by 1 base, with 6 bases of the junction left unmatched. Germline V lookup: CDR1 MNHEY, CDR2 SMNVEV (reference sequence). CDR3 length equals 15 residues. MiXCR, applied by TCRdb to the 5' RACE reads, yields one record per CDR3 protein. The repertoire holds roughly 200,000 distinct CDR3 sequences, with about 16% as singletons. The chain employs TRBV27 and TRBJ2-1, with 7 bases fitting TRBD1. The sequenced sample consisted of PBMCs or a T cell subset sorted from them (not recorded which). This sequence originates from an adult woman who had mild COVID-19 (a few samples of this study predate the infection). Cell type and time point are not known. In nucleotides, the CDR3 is TGTGCCAGCAGGAGGGGGCGCAAGTCCTACAATGAGCAGTTCTTC. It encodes CASRRGRKSYNEQFF.